Each of the 18 T cell receptor beta chains below was sequenced from the same sample in a study of shared clonotypes between healthy human individuals. Method: immunoSEQ multiplex PCR; TCRdb's copy keeps in-frame clones and lacks some. The profile shows over 2 million clones, less than 95% of them singletons. Sample: naive CD4+ T cells from PBMCs. Noted subset: CD45RA+ positively selected. The receptors shown here come from a man aged 18 to 30 in good health. Some clones in this sample may be carry-over from other donors' samples.

In nucleotides, the CDR3 is TGTGCCAGCAGAGGAGGCAGGGGAGCGACCGGGGAGCTGTTTTTT. It encodes CASRGGRGATGELFF. The V and J genes are TRBV28 and TRBJ2-2; weak D call: TRBD1 (6 bases). The CDR3 spans 15 residues. CDR1 is MDHEN, CDR2 SYDVKM, per germline. The ends were cut back, 6 bases at V and 5 bases at J, with 16 bases in the middle.

Here the CDR3 reads CASSFWGRLGNQPQHF. The CDR3 region has the DNA TGTGCCAGCAGTTTTTGGGGGCGGCTTGGCAATCAGCCCCAGCATTTT. V usage is TRBV28 and J usage is TRBJ1-5; possible D gene TRBD1, 6 bases. The CDR3 runs to 16 residues. Germline V gene data show CDR1 as MDHEN and CDR2 as SYDVKM. Trimming left V 3 bases short and J 2 bases short, with 14 bases between. Full variable domain (outside the CDR3, taken from reference TRBV28 and TRBJ1-5): DVKVTQSSRYLVKRTGEKVFLECVQDMDHENMFWYRQDPGLGLRLIYFSYDVKMKEKGDIPEGYSVSREKKERFSLILESASTNQTSMYLCASSFWGRLGNQPQHFGDGTRLSIL.

The gene calls are TRBV6-5 and TRBJ2-3, with D maybe TRBD2 (6 bases). Germline V CDR1 and CDR2: MNHEY, SVGAGI. This CDR3 spans 15 amino acids. V lost 6 bases, J lost 1 base, and 14 bases lay in between. The CDR3 region is CASSRFSGRTDTQYF. The CDR3 bases are TGTGCCAGCAGCAGGTTTAGCGGTCGCACAGATACGCAGTATTTT.

The V call is TRBV29-1, the J call TRBJ1-2; D remains unclear. The germline V gene encodes CDR1 SQVTM and CDR2 ANQGSEA. V dropped 2 bases and J dropped 3 bases, with 13 bases sitting between them. The CDR3 runs 14 residues. This CDR3 reads CSVELRDADYGYTF. The CDR3 DNA reads TGCAGCGTTGAACTACGCGACGCGGACTATGGCTACACCTTC.

The chain employs TRBV27 and TRBJ2-1, with D possibly matching TRBD1 (8 bases). Germline CDR1 is MNHEY and CDR2 is SMNVEV (reference sequence). This CDR3 region has 15 residues. The germline V and J ends were trimmed by 5 bases and 6 bases, with 17 bases remaining between them. The CDR3, as DNA: TGTGCCAGCAGTGGACAGGGACTAATGGCCAATGAGCAGTTCTTC. Translation: CASSGQGLMANEQFF.

V is TRBV5-1 and J is TRBJ2-3; D unresolved. The CDR3 has 14 residues. The V and J ends lost 6 bases and 1 base respectively, with 12 bases between them. In germline, CDR1 is SGHRS, CDR2 YFSETQ. CDR3 sequence reads: CASMVSGRTDTQYF. CDR3 sequence (DNA): TGCGCCAGCATGGTTTCGGGTCGCACAGATACGCAGTATTTT.

The genes are TRBV5-1 and TRBJ2-3; the match to TRBD2 covers 7 bases. The V segment lost 3 bases and the J segment 5 bases; nucleotides outside the gene matches: 12. Germline CDR1 reads SGHRS; CDR2 reads YFSETQ. The CDR3 is made up of 16 amino acids. Written as DNA, the CDR3 is TGCGCCAGCAGCTCGATGACTGGGGGAGGGGTAGATACGCAGTATTTT. Amino acid sequence: CASSSMTGGGVDTQYF.

The V and J genes are TRBV5-1 and TRBJ2-1; 12 bases align to TRBD2. Germline CDR1 SGHRS, CDR2 YFSETQ. The CDR3 has 17 amino acids. J lost 7 bases, V lost 2 bases, and 10 bases had no gene match. The CDR3 sequence is CASSLPGLAGGGNEQFF. DNA for the CDR3: TGCGCCAGCAGCTTACCGGGACTAGCGGGTGGTGGGAATGAGCAGTTCTTC.

The V and J genes are TRBV4-1 and TRBJ2-2; 8 bases match TRBD1. J was trimmed by 6 bases and V by 4 bases; bases with no gene match: 13. Germline CDR1 is MGHRA and CDR2 is YSYEKL. The CDR3 covers 17 residues. The CDR3 sequence is CASSPWGQGARSGELFF. CDR3 nucleotides: TGCGCCAGCAGCCCTTGGGGCCAGGGGGCTCGGTCCGGGGAGCTGTTTTTT.

The genes are TRBV28 and TRBJ1-5; tentatively, D is TRBD1 (5 bases). Germline lookup yields CDR1 MDHEN and CDR2 SYDVKM. The germline V and J ends were trimmed by 5 bases and 0 bases, with 14 bases remaining between them. CDR3 size: 16 residues. The CDR3 coding sequence is TGTGCCAGCAGTCTGAGACAGCTACTTAGCAATCAGCCCCAGCATTTT. Its protein product is CASSLRQLLSNQPQHF.

V gene TRBV6-1 combines with J gene TRBJ2-1; 8 bases align to TRBD1. The CDR3 contains 16 residues. Germline CDR1 is MNHNS and CDR2 is SASEGT. V dropped 4 bases and J dropped 0; count of bases not matched to a gene: 5. The CDR3 DNA follows: TGTGCCAGCAGTGGTTGGGGGACAGGCTCCTACAATGAGCAGTTCTTC. This codes for CASSGWGTGSYNEQFF.

The gene calls are TRBV5-1 and TRBJ2-3, with D possibly matching TRBD1 (5 bases). This CDR3 spans 15 amino acids. Trimming removed 4 bases at V and 1 base at J, with 13 bases between. Germline V gene sequence: CDR1 SGHRS, CDR2 YFSETQ. The CDR3 loop is CASSLPPTGTDTQYF. CDR3 in DNA: TGCGCCAGCAGCCTACCCCCGACAGGCACAGATACGCAGTATTTT.

The rearrangement links TRBV11-3 to TRBJ2-3; D is possibly TRBD2 (6 bases). Germline lookup yields CDR1 SGHNT and CDR2 YENEEA. V was cut by 5 bases and J by 6 bases, with 21 bases left in between. This CDR3 has 16 residues. The DNA for the CDR3 is TGTGCCAGCAGCCTCGGACGGTTCCGGGAGTTGGATACGCAGTATTTT. Amino acid sequence: CASSLGRFRELDTQYF.

The chain carries TRBV6-9 and TRBJ2-1; 7 bases map to TRBD1. Germline V lookup: CDR1 MNHGY, CDR2 SVAAGI. CDR3 size: 14 residues. Losses at the gene ends were 2 bases for V and 7 bases for J; bases not matched to a gene: 5. The CDR3 protein is CASSYGTEPNEQFF. The CDR3, as DNA: TGTGCCAGCAGTTATGGGACAGAACCAAATGAGCAGTTCTTC.

V is TRBV19 and J is TRBJ1-2; D not resolved. V lost 4 bases to trimming and J lost 1 base, with 13 bases between them. The CDR3 extends over 15 amino acids. The germline gives CDR1 LNHDA, CDR2 SQIVND (reference sequence). The chain's CDR3 is CASSNPGRINYGYTF. The CDR3 DNA reads as TGTGCCAGTAGTAACCCCGGGAGAATTAACTATGGCTACACCTTC.

V gene TRBV5-1 combines with J gene TRBJ2-3, with a tentative D call TRBD1 (6 bases). The germline V and J ends were trimmed by 4 bases and 0 bases, with 15 bases remaining between them. CDR1 is SGHRS, CDR2 YFSETQ, per germline. The CDR3 runs 16 residues. The CDR3 DNA reads TGCGCCAGCAGCCAATCGGACAGATCTAGCACAGATACGCAGTATTTT. This translates into CASSQSDRSSTDTQYF.

This chain uses TRBV7-2 with TRBJ2-1; TRBD2 might be the D (5 bases). The CDR3 consists of 15 residues. Germline CDR1 is SGHTA and CDR2 is FQGNSA. The ends were cut back, 0 bases at V and 2 bases at J, with 8 bases in the middle. The CDR3 loop is CASSLAGVAYNEQFF. The CDR3 nucleotides are TGTGCCAGCAGCTTAGCGGGAGTCGCCTACAATGAGCAGTTCTTC.

Comments on this clone: Other DNA sequences within the sample encode an identical CDR3. The gene calls are TRBV7-9 and TRBJ1-3; D call uncertain. The CDR3 runs to 15 residues. In germline, CDR1 is SEHNR, CDR2 FQNEAQ (reference sequence). Trimming stripped 1 base from V and 1 base from J, with 8 bases between. Here the CDR3 reads CASSLGLSSGNTIYF. For the CDR3, the DNA is TGTGCCAGCAGCTTAGGGTTAAGTTCTGGAAACACCATATATTTT.